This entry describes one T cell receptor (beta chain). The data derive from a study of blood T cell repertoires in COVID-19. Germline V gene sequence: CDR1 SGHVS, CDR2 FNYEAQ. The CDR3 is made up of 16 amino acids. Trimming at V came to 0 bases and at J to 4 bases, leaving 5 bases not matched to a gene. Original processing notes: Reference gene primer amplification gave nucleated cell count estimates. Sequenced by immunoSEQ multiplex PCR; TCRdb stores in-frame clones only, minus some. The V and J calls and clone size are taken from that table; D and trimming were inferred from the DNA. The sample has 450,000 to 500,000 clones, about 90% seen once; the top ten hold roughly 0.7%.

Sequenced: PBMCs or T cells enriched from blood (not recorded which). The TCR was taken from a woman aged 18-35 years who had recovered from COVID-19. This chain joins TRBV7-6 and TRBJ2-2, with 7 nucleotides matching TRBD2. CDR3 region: CASSLAAGRSTGELFF. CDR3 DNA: TGTGCCAGCAGCTTAGCTGCCGGGAGGAGCACCGGGGAGCTGTTTTTT. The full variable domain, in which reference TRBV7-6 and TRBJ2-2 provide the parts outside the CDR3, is GAGVSQSPRYKVTKRGQDVALRCDPISGHVSLYWYRQALGQGPEFLTYFNYEAQQDKSGLPNDRFSAERPEGSISTLTIQRTEQRDSAMYRCASSLAAGRSTGELFFGEGSRLTVL.